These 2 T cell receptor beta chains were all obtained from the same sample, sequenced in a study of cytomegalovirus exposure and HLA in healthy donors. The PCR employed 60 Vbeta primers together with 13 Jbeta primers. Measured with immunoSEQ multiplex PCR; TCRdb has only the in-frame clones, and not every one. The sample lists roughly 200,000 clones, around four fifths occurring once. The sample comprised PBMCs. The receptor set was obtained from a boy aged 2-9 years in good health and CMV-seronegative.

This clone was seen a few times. DNA for the CDR3: TGTGCCAGCAGGTATTTTCCGGGACAGGGGGCTTTTGGCACTGAAGCTTTCTTT. Translating gives CASRYFPGQGAFGTEAFF. The V call is TRBV5-6, the J call TRBJ1-1, with 12 bases matching TRBD1. The J segment lost 4 bases and the V segment lost 5 bases, leaving 15 bases of the junction unmatched. Germline CDR1 SGHDT, CDR2 YYEEEE. This CDR3 contains 18 residues.

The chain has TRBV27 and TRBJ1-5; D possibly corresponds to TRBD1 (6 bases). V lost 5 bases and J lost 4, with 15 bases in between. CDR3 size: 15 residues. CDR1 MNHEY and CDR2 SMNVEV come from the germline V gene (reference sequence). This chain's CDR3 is CASSVQGAGNQPQHF. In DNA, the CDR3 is TGTGCCAGCAGTGTACAGGGTGCTGGGAATCAGCCCCAGCATTTT.